Here is one T cell receptor beta chain with its context. TCRdb's table, derived via immunoSEQ multiplex PCR, lists solely in-frame clones and lacks some. The table shows about 2.4 million clones, with approximately 90% occurring only once. These data originate in a study of shared clonotypes between healthy human individuals. Study-wide background: Each donor's CD8 memory used one plate, CD8 naive two, each CD4 subset three.

V was clipped by 1 base and J by 0 bases, with 10 bases between them. From germline, CDR1 is SGHNT and CDR2 YYREEE (reference sequence). The CDR3 length is 15 residues. Sequenced: naive CD4+ T cells sorted from blood. Stated subset: CD45RA+ positively selected. This chain links TRBV5-4 with TRBJ1-2; D unclear. This sequence was found in a man aged 18 to 29 in good health. The CDR3 loop reads CASSLSAGANYGYTF. The CDR3 DNA reads as TGTGCCAGCAGCTTGTCCGCCGGAGCTAACTATGGCTACACCTTC. Drawing the rest from reference TRBV5-4 and TRBJ1-2, the complete variable domain is ETGVTQSPTHLIKTRGQQVTLRCSSQSGHNTVSWYQQALGQGPQFIFQYYREEENGRGNFPPRFSGLQFPNYSSELNVNALELDDSALYLCASSLSAGANYGYTFGSGTRLTVV.